The next 2 T cell receptor beta chains were all read from a single sample in a study of blood T cells in healthy people across ages. With a J-beta primer mix and a sample-barcoded 5' primer, a second PCR ran roughly 6 to 11 cycles. TCRdb re-analysed the 5' RACE reads in MiXCR, keeping a single row per CDR3 protein. Among 750,000 to 950,000 distinct CDR3 sequences listed, about 53% were seen once. The sample was blood. Every receptor here comes from an older man in good health.

The chain uses TRBV13 and TRBJ2-4; D remains ambiguous. This CDR3 contains 16 residues. Trimming shortened V by 3 bases and J by 3 bases, and 15 bases separated the two germline ends. CDR1 is PRHDT, CDR2 FYEKMQ, per germline (reference sequence). This CDR3 is CASSFLTADNKNIQYF. The CDR3 DNA is TGTGCCAGCAGCTTCCTAACGGCAGATAACAAAAACATTCAGTACTTC.

This clonotype was recorded once. The chain recombines TRBV18 with TRBJ1-4, with D possibly matching TRBD1 (5 bases). V was pared by 5 bases and J by 6 bases, with 16 bases between. The length of the CDR3 is 15 residues. From germline, CDR1 is KGHSH and CDR2 LQKENI. The CDR3 sequence: CASSTSQGFDEKLFF. CDR3 nucleotide sequence: TGTGCCAGCTCAACCTCCCAGGGATTCGATGAAAAACTGTTTTTT.